Below, 14 T cell receptor beta chains from the same sample are listed, as sequenced in a study of T cell responses to AZD1222 COVID-19 vaccine. The assay was immunoSEQ multiplex PCR, and TCRdb's table has in-frame clones only and misses some. The table shows 50,000 to 65,000 clones, with about 91% occurring only once. This sample comprised peripheral blood, obtained 28 days after the second AZD1222 dose. The receptor source for this set is an adult who received the AZD1222 COVID-19 vaccine.

This chain joins TRBV5-1 and TRBJ2-3; the match to TRBD1 covers 11 bases. The V segment lost 2 bases and the J segment 3 bases; nucleotides outside the gene matches: 5. This CDR3 comprises 16 residues. From germline, CDR1 is SGHRS and CDR2 YFSETQ. CDR3 region: CASSLGQGAGTDTQYF. The DNA of the CDR3 is TGCGCCAGCAGCTTAGGACAGGGGGCTGGTACAGATACGCAGTATTTT.

This chain connects TRBV5-1 to TRBJ2-1, with TRBD2 identical over 11 bases. There are 16 residues in the CDR3. The V segment lost 1 base and the J segment 0 bases; nucleotides outside the gene matches: 0. Germline lookup yields CDR1 SGHRS and CDR2 YFSETQ. The CDR3 DNA is TGCGCCAGCAGCTTGACTAGCGGGAGCTCCTACAATGAGCAGTTCTTC. Protein sequence: CASSLTSGSSYNEQFF.

The table lists this clone with a few counts. V usage is TRBV2 and J usage is TRBJ2-3, with 9 bases aligning to TRBD2. The CDR3 totals 15 residues. Trimming at V came to 5 bases and at J to 5 bases, leaving 8 bases not matched to a gene. Germline V CDR1 and CDR2: SNHLY, FYNNEI. CDR3 sequence reads: CASSFSGSAKDTQYF. CDR3 DNA sequence: TGTGCCAGCAGTTTTAGCGGGAGTGCTAAAGATACGCAGTATTTT.

This clone has a single count. J is TRBJ2-3 and V is TRBV7-9; D remains ambiguous. The CDR3 consists of 15 residues. The germline gives CDR1 SEHNR, CDR2 FQNEAQ (reference sequence). Deletions cut 5 bases from V and 4 bases from J, with 16 bases between. The CDR3 region is CASSPPQADPDTQYF. The CDR3 nucleotides are TGTGCCAGCAGCCCCCCCCAGGCGGACCCAGATACGCAGTATTTT.

The count of this clone is one. V is TRBV9 and J is TRBJ2-2; the match to TRBD2 covers 13 bases. From germline, CDR1 is SGDLS and CDR2 YYNGEE. The CDR3 is 16 residues long. The V and J ends lost 1 base and 7 bases, in that order; junction bases with no gene match: 4. CDR3 sequence (DNA): TGTGCCAGCAGCGTAACTAGCGGGAGGGCAGGCGGGGAGCTGTTTTTT. It codes for CASSVTSGRAGGELFF.

In DNA, the CDR3 is TGTGCCAGTAGTATTTACGCAGGGGATCAGCCCCAGCATTTT. Its translation: CASSIYAGDQPQHF. The chain employs TRBV19 and TRBJ1-5; a weak D match, TRBD1 (6 bases). Trimming took off 3 bases at V and 5 bases at J, with 11 bases between the two ends. The CDR3 contains 14 residues. Germline V CDR1 and CDR2: LNHDA, SQIVND (reference sequence).

The chain combines TRBV10-2 with TRBJ2-1, with TRBD2 identical over 10 bases. J was trimmed by 7 bases and V by 9 bases; bases with no gene match: 6. The CDR3 spans 13 residues. Looked up from germline, CDR1 is WSHSY and CDR2 is SAAADI. This CDR3 is CARLAGRGNEQFF. The CDR3 DNA sequence: TGCGCCAGACTAGCGGGGAGGGGGAATGAGCAGTTCTTC.

V is TRBV28 and J is TRBJ1-1; D remains unclear. The CDR3 is made up of 11 amino acids. V was cut by 6 bases and J by 0 bases, with 2 bases left in between. Germline V gene sequence: CDR1 MDHEN, CDR2 SYDVKM. The CDR3 sequence: CASRLNTEAFF. Written as DNA, the CDR3 is TGTGCCAGCAGACTGAACACTGAAGCTTTCTTT.

The rearrangement joins TRBV6-5 to TRBJ2-5; D gene uncertain. The CDR3 is made up of 14 amino acids. Trimming cost V 6 bases and J 1 base, with 12 bases left between them. Germline CDR1 and CDR2: MNHEY and SVGAGI. The CDR3 spells CASSPRRSQETQYF. Written as DNA, the CDR3 is TGTGCCAGCAGCCCCCGACGGAGCCAAGAGACCCAGTACTTC.

By sample share, this clone is medium-sized (0.01 to 0.1%). The V call is TRBV19, the J call TRBJ2-7; 8 bases are a match to TRBD1. The CDR3 consists of 14 residues. Trimming at V came to 1 base and at J to 6 bases, leaving 5 bases not matched to a gene. Germline V lookup: CDR1 LNHDA, CDR2 SQIVND (reference sequence). CDR3 nucleotide sequence: TGTGCCAGTAGTATAGGGACAGGGAGCGTCGAGCAGTACTTC. Translated, it gives CASSIGTGSVEQYF. The full variable domain, rest sourced from reference TRBV19 and TRBJ2-7, is DGGITQSPKYLFRKEGQNVTLSCEQNLNHDAMYWYRQDPGQGLRLIYYSQIVNDFQKGDIAEGYSVSREKKESFPLTVTSAQKNPTAFYLCASSIGTGSVEQYFGPGTRLTVT.

This rearrangement joins TRBV7-2 to TRBJ2-3, with 13 bases aligning to TRBD2. Germline assignment: CDR1 SGHTA and CDR2 FQGNSA. The ends lost 3 bases at V and 1 base at J; junction bases unmatched: 7. This CDR3 spans 18 amino acids. The CDR3 DNA follows: TGTGCCAGCAGCTTCCGGACTAGCGGGAGCCCGGGCACAGATACGCAGTATTTT. Protein product: CASSFRTSGSPGTDTQYF.

The rearrangement joins TRBV12-3 or TRBV12-4 to TRBJ1-5; a weak D match, TRBD1 (5 bases). Trimming cost V 11 bases and J 6 bases, with 17 bases left between them. This CDR3 has 13 amino acids. In DNA form, the CDR3 reads TGTGCCTCCAGGGCAGGCCGAAGTCAGCCCCAGCATTTT. Encoded protein: CASRAGRSQPQHF.

The J gene is TRBJ2-6, the V gene TRBV7-3, with a weak D call TRBD2 (5 bases). The CDR3 sequence is 17 residues long. V dropped 2 bases and J dropped 1 base, with 12 bases sitting between them. Germline CDR1 and CDR2: SGHTA and FQGTGA. The CDR3 region has the DNA TGTGCCAGCAGCTTATCCCGGGGTAGGTCTGGGGCCAACGTCCTGACTTTC. Protein sequence: CASSLSRGRSGANVLTF.

This clone was detected once. The rearrangement uses TRBV30 and TRBJ1-2, with D hard to call. CDR1 and CDR2 (germline): GTSNPN, SVGIG (reference sequence). V was pared by 0 bases and J by 2 bases, with 7 bases between. The CDR3 is made up of 13 amino acids. The CDR3 coding sequence is TGTGCCTGGAGTGTACGTAGAAACTATGGCTACACCTTC. It encodes CAWSVRRNYGYTF.